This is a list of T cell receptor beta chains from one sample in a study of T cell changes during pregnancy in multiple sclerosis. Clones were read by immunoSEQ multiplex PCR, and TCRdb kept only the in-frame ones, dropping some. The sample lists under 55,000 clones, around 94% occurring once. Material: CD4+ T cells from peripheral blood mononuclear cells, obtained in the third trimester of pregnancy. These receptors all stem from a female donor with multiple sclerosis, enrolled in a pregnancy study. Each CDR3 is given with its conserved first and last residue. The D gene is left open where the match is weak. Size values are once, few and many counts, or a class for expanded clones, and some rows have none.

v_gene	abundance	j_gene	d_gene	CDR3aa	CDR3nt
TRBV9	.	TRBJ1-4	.	CASSVGGGGEKLFF	TGTGCCAGCAGCGTAGGGGGGGGCGGTGAAAAACTGTTTTTT
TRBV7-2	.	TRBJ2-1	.	CASSLSGNEQFF	TGTGCCAGCAGCTTATCAGGGAATGAGCAGTTCTTC
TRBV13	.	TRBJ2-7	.	CASSMHRISYEQYF	TGTGCCAGCAGCATGCACAGGATATCCTACGAGCAGTACTTC
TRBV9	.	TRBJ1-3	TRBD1	CASSVGQGAGNTIYF	TGTGCCAGCAGCGTAGGACAGGGGGCTGGAAACACCATATATTTT
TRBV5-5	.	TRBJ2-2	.	CASSWDPGTSNTGELFF	TGTGCCAGCAGTTGGGACCCCGGGACATCGAACACCGGGGAGCTGTTTTTT
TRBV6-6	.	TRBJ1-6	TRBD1	CASSYSGQTNSPLHF	TGTGCCAGCAGTTACTCGGGACAGACCAATTCACCCCTCCACTTT
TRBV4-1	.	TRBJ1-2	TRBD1	CASSQTGIANYGYTF	TGCGCCAGCAGCCAGACAGGGATTGCTAACTATGGCTACACCTTC
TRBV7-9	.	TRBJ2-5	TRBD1	CASKIGGGQGLPETQYF	TGTGCCAGCAAAATAGGAGGGGGACAGGGGCTCCCAGAGACCCAGTACTTC
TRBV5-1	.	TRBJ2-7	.	CASSSPGGREQYF	TGCGCCAGCAGCTCCCCCGGGGGACGGGAGCAGTACTTC
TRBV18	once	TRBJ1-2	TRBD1	CASSPNRGGAGYTF	TGTGCCAGCTCACCCAACAGGGGGGGGGCTGGCTACACCTTC
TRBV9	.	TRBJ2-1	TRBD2	CASSVGRLAGMYNEQFF	TGTGCCAGCAGCGTAGGGAGACTAGCGGGAATGTACAATGAGCAGTTCTTC
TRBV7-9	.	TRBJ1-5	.	CASSLQGDQPQHF	TGTGCCAGCAGCTTACAGGGCGATCAGCCCCAGCATTTT
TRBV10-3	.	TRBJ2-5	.	CAISEDTGKETQYF	TGTGCCATCAGTGAGGATACAGGGAAAGAGACCCAGTACTTC
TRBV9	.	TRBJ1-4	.	CASSVGNGGGLDEKLFF	TGTGCCAGCAGCGTAGGAAACGGGGGGGGCCTGGATGAAAAACTGTTTTTT
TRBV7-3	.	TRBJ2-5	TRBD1	CASSDRGRAEETQYF	TGTGCCAGCAGCGACAGGGGGCGCGCGGAAGAGACCCAGTACTTC
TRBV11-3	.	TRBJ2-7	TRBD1	CASSPDSWGQISYEQYF	TGTGCCAGCAGCCCCGATAGTTGGGGACAGATCTCCTACGAGCAGTACTTC
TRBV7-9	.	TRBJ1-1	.	CASSLGGDEAFF	TGTGCCAGCAGCTTAGGGGGGGATGAAGCTTTCTTT
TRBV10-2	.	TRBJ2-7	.	CASREDSSYEQYF	TGCGCCAGCAGAGAGGACAGCTCCTACGAGCAGTACTTC
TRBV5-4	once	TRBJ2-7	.	CASSDGTKSFIDEQYF	TGTGCCAGCAGCGACGGGACAAAGAGCTTTATAGACGAGCAGTACTTC
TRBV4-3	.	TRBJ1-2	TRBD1	CASSQEFGGPGQVGGYTF	TGCGCCAGCAGCCAAGAATTCGGCGGGCCGGGACAGGTGGGCGGCTACACCTTC
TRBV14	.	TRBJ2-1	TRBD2	CASSQGTSGSREQFF	TGTGCCAGCAGCCAAGGGACTAGCGGGAGCCGTGAGCAGTTCTTC
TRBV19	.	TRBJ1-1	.	CASRPPVAGTEAFF	TGTGCCAGTAGGCCGCCGGTAGCTGGCACTGAAGCTTTCTTT
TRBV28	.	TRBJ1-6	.	CASSLRISPLHF	TGTGCCAGCAGTTTACGTATATCACCCCTCCACTTT
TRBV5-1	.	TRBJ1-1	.	CASSLDLNTEAFF	TGCGCCAGCAGCCTCGACTTGAACACTGAAGCTTTCTTT
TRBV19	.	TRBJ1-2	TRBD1	CASSILDRTPYGYTF	TGTGCCAGTAGTATCCTGGACAGGACTCCCTATGGCTACACCTTC
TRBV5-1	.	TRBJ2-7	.	CASSLAAGYGEQYF	TGCGCCAGCAGCTTGGCTGCGGGATACGGCGAGCAGTACTTC
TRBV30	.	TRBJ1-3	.	CAWSSGNTIYF	TGTGCCTGGTCTTCTGGAAACACCATATATTTT
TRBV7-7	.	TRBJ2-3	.	CASSGGISTDTQYF	TGTGCTAGCAGCGGCGGGATTAGCACAGATACGCAGTATTTT
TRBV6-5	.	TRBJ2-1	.	CASSSFNEQFF	TGTGCCAGCAGTTCCTTCAATGAGCAGTTCTTC
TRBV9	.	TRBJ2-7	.	CASSVPKPAGRAWEQYF	TGTGCCAGCAGCGTACCCAAGCCGGCGGGCCGCGCCTGGGAGCAGTACTTC
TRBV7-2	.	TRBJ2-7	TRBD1	CASSRQGKPYEQYF	TGTGCCAGCAGCCGACAGGGTAAACCCTACGAGCAGTACTTC
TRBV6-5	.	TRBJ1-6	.	CASSYTLGPSNSPLHF	TGTGCCAGCAGTTACACCCTGGGGCCATCAAATTCACCCCTCCACTTT